These 10 T cell receptor beta chains came from one sample sequenced in a study of blood T cell repertoires in COVID-19. Here immunoSEQ multiplex PCR was the method, and the copy in TCRdb shows in-frame clones only, minus some. The sample lists roughly 100,000 clones, 85% to 90% occurring once. Material for sequencing was peripheral blood. The source is a woman of 80 years or more with active COVID-19.

V gene TRBV9 combines with J gene TRBJ2-7, with TRBD2 identical over 13 bases. Per the germline V gene, CDR1 is SGDLS and CDR2 is YYNGEE. The CDR3 contains 15 residues. The J segment lost 1 base and the V segment lost 3 bases, leaving 1 base of the junction unmatched. The CDR3 reads CASSEGLAGSYEQYF. DNA of the CDR3: TGTGCCAGCAGCGAGGGACTAGCGGGATCCTACGAGCAGTACTTC.

This clone came up a few times. This chain links TRBV7-6 with TRBJ2-3; D is perhaps TRBD1 (5 bases). This CDR3 is built from 16 residues. V lost 5 bases and J 5 bases, leaving 20 bases between the germline ends. Looked up from germline, CDR1 is SGHVS and CDR2 is FNYEAQ. The CDR3 nucleotides read TGTGCCAGCAGCCCCCCAGGGCAGACACGCGGAGATACGCAGTATTTT. It yields the protein CASSPPGQTRGDTQYF.

The chain combines TRBV28 with TRBJ1-5; a possible D gene is TRBD1 (5 bases). Germline V lookup: CDR1 MDHEN, CDR2 SYDVKM. CDR3 length equals 14 residues. V was clipped by 2 bases and J by 3 bases, with 8 bases between them. CDR3 nucleotides: TGTGCCAGCAGTTTACCAGGGATCAATCAGCCCCAGCATTTT. Its protein product is CASSLPGINQPQHF.

The chain recombines TRBV19 with TRBJ2-5; perhaps TRBD2 as D (5 bases). Germline V gene data show CDR1 as LNHDA and CDR2 as SQIVND (reference sequence). This CDR3 comprises 13 residues. V was pared by 5 bases and J by 2 bases, with 9 bases between. CDR3 region: CASSPGVQETQYF. The DNA for the CDR3 is TGTGCCAGTAGTCCCGGGGTACAAGAGACCCAGTACTTC. Together with reference TRBV19 and TRBJ2-5, the CDR3 gives the full variable domain: DGGITQSPKYLFRKEGQNVTLSCEQNLNHDAMYWYRQDPGQGLRLIYYSQIVNDFQKGDIAEGYSVSREKKESFPLTVTSAQKNPTAFYLCASSPGVQETQYFGPGTRLLVL.

The rearrangement joins TRBV6-5 to TRBJ2-1; 9 bases align to TRBD1. V lost 5 bases to trimming and J lost 0 bases; unmatched junction nucleotides: 2. The CDR3 length is 15 residues. From germline, CDR1 is MNHEY and CDR2 SVGAGI. The CDR3 loop reads CASSPTGGSYNEQFF. The CDR3 bases are TGTGCCAGCAGTCCGACAGGGGGCTCCTACAATGAGCAGTTCTTC.

This chain links TRBV6-5 with TRBJ1-1; D remains ambiguous. V lost 7 bases to trimming and J lost 0 bases, with 9 bases between them. Germline-derived CDR1 and CDR2 are MNHEY and SVGAGI. The CDR3 runs to 13 residues. CDR3 bases: TGTGCCAGCACCCGAACAGTGAACACTGAAGCTTTCTTT. Amino acid sequence: CASTRTVNTEAFF.

This clone was counted between two and nine times. The chain has TRBV7-9 and TRBJ2-3; 8 nucleotides match TRBD2. The V gene end was trimmed by 1 base and the J gene end by 1 base; junction bases not matched to a gene: 1. The CDR3 runs 15 residues. Looked up from germline, CDR1 is SEHNR and CDR2 is FQNEAQ (reference sequence). CDR3 amino acids: CASSLELAGTDTQYF. The DNA of the CDR3 is TGTGCCAGCAGCTTAGAACTAGCGGGCACAGATACGCAGTATTTT.

The chain has TRBV6-5 and TRBJ2-5, with D hard to call. This CDR3 has 13 amino acids. Germline V CDR1 and CDR2: MNHEY, SVGAGI. Between the trimmed V and J ends, which lost 4 bases and 5 bases, there was a span of 11 bases. This chain's CDR3 is CASSWRRDETQYF. As DNA, the CDR3 is TGTGCCAGCAGTTGGCGGCGTGATGAGACCCAGTACTTC.

The chain combines TRBV3-1 (or the pseudogene TRBV3-2) with TRBJ2-3; D is uncertain. V lost 2 bases and J lost 5, with 8 bases in between. This CDR3 comprises 13 residues. Germline CDR1 is LGHDT and CDR2 is YNNKEL (reference sequence). CDR3 DNA: TGTGCCAGCAGCCAATCCGTCTTAGATACGCAGTATTTT. As protein: CASSQSVLDTQYF.

The V and J genes are TRBV7-2 and TRBJ2-7, with 7 bases aligning to TRBD1. J gave up 5 bases and V 0 bases, and 7 bases lay outside the gene matches. This CDR3 has 15 amino acids. Germline CDR1 reads SGHTA; CDR2 reads FQGNSA. CDR3 amino acids: CASSLALGQGDEQYF. DNA of the CDR3: TGTGCCAGCAGCTTAGCCCTTGGGCAGGGGGACGAGCAGTACTTC.